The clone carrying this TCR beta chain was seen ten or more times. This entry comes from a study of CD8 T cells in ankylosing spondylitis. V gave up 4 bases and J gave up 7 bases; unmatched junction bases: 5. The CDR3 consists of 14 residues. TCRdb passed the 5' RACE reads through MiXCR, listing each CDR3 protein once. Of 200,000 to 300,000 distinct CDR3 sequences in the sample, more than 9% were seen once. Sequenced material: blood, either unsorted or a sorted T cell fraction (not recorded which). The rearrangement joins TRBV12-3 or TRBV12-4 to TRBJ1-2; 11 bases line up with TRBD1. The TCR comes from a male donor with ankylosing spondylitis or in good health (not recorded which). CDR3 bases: TGTGCCAGCAGTTCGGACAGGGGGCAAGGTGGCTACACCTTC. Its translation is CASSSDRGQGGYTF.